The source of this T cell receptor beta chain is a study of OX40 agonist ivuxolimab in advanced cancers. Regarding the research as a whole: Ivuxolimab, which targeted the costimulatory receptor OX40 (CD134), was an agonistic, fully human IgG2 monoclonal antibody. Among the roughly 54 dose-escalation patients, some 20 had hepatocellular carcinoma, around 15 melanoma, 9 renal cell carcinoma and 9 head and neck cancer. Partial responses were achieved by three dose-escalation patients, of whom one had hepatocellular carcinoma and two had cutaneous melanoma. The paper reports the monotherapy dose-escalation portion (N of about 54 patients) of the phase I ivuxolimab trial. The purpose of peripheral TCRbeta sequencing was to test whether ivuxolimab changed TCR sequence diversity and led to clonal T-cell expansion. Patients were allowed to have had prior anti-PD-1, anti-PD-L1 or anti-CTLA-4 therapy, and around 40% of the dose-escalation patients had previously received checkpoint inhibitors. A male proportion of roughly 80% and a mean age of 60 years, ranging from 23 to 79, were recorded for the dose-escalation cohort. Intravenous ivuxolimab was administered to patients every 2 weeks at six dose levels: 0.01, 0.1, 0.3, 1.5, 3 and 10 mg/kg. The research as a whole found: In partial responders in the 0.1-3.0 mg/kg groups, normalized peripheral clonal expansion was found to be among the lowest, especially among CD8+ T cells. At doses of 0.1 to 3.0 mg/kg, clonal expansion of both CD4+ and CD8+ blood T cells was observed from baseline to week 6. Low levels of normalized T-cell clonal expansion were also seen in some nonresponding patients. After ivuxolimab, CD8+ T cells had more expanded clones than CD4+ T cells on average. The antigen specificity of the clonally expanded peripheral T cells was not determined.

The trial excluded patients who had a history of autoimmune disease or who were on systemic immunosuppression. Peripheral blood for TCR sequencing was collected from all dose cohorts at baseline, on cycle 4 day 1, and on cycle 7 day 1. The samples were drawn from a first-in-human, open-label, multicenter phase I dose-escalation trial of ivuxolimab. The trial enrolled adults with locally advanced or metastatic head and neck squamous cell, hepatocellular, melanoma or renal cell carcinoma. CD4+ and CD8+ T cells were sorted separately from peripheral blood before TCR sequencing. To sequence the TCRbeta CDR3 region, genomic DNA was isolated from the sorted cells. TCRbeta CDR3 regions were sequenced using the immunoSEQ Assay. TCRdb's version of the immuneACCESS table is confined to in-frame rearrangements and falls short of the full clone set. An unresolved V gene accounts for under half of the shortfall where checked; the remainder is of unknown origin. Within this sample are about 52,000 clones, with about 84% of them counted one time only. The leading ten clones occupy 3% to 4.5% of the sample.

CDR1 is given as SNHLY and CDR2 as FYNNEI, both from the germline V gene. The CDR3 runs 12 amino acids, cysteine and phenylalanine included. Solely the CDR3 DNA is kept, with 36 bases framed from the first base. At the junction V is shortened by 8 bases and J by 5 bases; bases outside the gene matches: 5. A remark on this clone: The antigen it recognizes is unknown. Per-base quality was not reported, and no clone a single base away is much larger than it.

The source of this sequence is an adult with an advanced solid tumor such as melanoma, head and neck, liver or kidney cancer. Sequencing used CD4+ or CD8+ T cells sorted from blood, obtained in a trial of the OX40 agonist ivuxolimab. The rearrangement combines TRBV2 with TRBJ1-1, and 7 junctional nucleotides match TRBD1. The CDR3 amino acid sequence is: CASQGGWTEAFF. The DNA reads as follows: TGTGCCAGCCAAGGGGGCTGGACTGAAGCTTTCTTT.